Sequencing of this T cell receptor beta chain was carried out in a study of blood T cell repertoires in COVID-19. Study in general: Samples of COVID-19 (acute and convalescent) were obtained from the United States, Italy and Spain.

Only in-frame clones appear in the TCRdb table, and some are missing; sequencing was by immunoSEQ multiplex PCR. The sample has under 250,000 clones, about 89% seen once. CDR3 size: 14 residues. V was shortened by 4 bases and J by 2 bases, with 12 bases between the two germline ends. Germline V gene lookup returns CDR1 SEHNR and CDR2 FQNEAQ (reference sequence). The TCR originated in a woman aged 55-69 years who had recovered from COVID-19. The J gene is TRBJ2-7, the V gene TRBV7-9, with a weak D call TRBD1 (6 bases). Sequencing was performed on peripheral blood. The CDR3 bases are TGTGCCAGCAGCTCGACTGGGGGCACCTACGAGCAGTACTTC. Translated: CASSSTGGTYEQYF. The entire variable domain, with the rest obtained from reference TRBV7-9 and TRBJ2-7, is as follows: DTGVSQNPRHKITKRGQNVTFRCDPISEHNRLYWYRQTLGQGPEFLTYFQNEAQLEKSRLLSDRFSAERPKGSFSTLEIQRTEQGDSAMYLCASSSTGGTYEQYFGPGTRLTVT.